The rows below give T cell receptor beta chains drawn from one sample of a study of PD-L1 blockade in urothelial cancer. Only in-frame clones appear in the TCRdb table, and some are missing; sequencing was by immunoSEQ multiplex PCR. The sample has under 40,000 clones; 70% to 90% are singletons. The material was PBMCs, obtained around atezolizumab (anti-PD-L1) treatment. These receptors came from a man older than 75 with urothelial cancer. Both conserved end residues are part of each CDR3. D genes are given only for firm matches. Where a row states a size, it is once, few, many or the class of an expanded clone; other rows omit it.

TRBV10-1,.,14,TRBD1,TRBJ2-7,TGCGCCAGCAGTGAAGGGACAGGGGGAATGCAGCAGTACTTC,CASSEGTGGMQQYF
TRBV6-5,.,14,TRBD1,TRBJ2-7,TGTGCCAGCACTCGACAGGGGACCTCTCCCGAGCAGTACTTC,CASTRQGTSPEQYF
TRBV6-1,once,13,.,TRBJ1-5,TGTGCCAGCAGTTTGCGGGGGAATCAGCCCCAGCATTTT,CASSLRGNQPQHF
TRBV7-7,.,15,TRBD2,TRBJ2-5,TGTGCCAGCAGCTTAGAGGGACTAGCGGGAGAGACCCAGTACTTC,CASSLEGLAGETQYF
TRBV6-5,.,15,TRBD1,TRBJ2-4,TGTGCCAGCAATCCGGGACAGGGGGAAAAAAACATTCAGTACTTC,CASNPGQGEKNIQYF
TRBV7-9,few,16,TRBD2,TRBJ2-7,TGTGCCAGCAGCTTAGCCGGGCGGGAGGAGGCGATCAAGCAGTACTTC,CASSLAGREEAIKQYF
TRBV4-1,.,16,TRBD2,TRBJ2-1,TGCGCCAGCAGCCAGGGCTTCCGGACTAGCGGGTCCTTGCAGTTCTTC,CASSQGFRTSGSLQFF
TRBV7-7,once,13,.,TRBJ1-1,TGTGCCAGCAGCCGAGACAGGAACACTGAAGCTTTCTTT,CASSRDRNTEAFF
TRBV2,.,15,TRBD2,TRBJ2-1,TGTGCCAGCAGGTATCTAGCGGGTACCTACAATGAGCAGTTCTTC,CASRYLAGTYNEQFF
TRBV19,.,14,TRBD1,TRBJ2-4,TGTGCCAGTATTGGACAGGGGCCCAAAAACATTCAGTACTTC,CASIGQGPKNIQYF
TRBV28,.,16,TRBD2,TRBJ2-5,TGTGCCAGCAGTCCCCATGTGGCGGGAGGGCAAGAGACCCAGTACTTC,CASSPHVAGGQETQYF
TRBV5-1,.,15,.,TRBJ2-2,TGCGCCAGCAGCTTGGGGGACACGAACACCGGGGAGCTGTTTTTT,CASSLGDTNTGELFF
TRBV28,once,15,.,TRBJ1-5,TGTGCCAGCAGTTTGGGCTCCTATAGCAATCAGCCCCAGCATTTT,CASSLGSYSNQPQHF
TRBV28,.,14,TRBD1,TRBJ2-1,TGTGCCAGCAGGTCAGGGGGAAGGGTAGATGAGCAGTTCTTC,CASRSGGRVDEQFF
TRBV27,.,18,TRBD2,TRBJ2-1,TGTGCCAGCAGTATATTGCCTGGGACTAGCGGAGGGGGGAATGAGCAGTTCTTC,CASSILPGTSGGGNEQFF